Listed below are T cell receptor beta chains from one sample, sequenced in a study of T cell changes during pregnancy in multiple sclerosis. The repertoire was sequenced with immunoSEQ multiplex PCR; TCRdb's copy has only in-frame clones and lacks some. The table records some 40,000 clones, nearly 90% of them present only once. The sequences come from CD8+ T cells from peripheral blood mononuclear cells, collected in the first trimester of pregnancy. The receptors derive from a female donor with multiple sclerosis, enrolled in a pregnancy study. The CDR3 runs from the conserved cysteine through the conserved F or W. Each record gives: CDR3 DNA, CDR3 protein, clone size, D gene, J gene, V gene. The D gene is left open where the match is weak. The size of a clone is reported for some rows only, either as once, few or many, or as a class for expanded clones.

CDR3nt: TGTGCCAGCAGTTTCTCCGGGACTAGCGGCTACAATGAGCAGTTCTTC; CDR3aa: CASSFSGTSGYNEQFF; abundance: -; d_gene: TRBD2; j_gene: TRBJ2-1; v_gene: TRBV27
CDR3nt: TGTGCCAGCAGTGAAGCGGCTTACGCGTCCCCCTCGGAGGGCACTGAAGCTTTCTTT; CDR3aa: CASSEAAYASPSEGTEAFF; abundance: -; d_gene: -; j_gene: TRBJ1-1; v_gene: TRBV6-1
CDR3nt: TGTGCCAGCAGCGTGGGGGACAGGGGGCACGAGCAGTACTTC; CDR3aa: CASSVGDRGHEQYF; abundance: -; d_gene: TRBD1; j_gene: TRBJ2-7; v_gene: TRBV9
CDR3nt: TGTGCCAGCAGTGAAATATCGGCAGGGGCTGACGAGCAGTACTTC; CDR3aa: CASSEISAGADEQYF; abundance: once; d_gene: -; j_gene: TRBJ2-7; v_gene: TRBV2
CDR3nt: TGTGCCAGCAGTCTTGGACAGTCAGCCTACGAGCAGTACTTC; CDR3aa: CASSLGQSAYEQYF; abundance: -; d_gene: -; j_gene: TRBJ2-7; v_gene: TRBV2
CDR3nt: TGTGCCAGCAGCTCCACCCGGGACAGTCACACAGATACGCAGTATTTT; CDR3aa: CASSSTRDSHTDTQYF; abundance: once; d_gene: TRBD1; j_gene: TRBJ2-3; v_gene: TRBV7-2
CDR3nt: TGTGCCAGCAGCCTCGGGCCACAGGGGGAGCAGTACTTC; CDR3aa: CASSLGPQGEQYF; abundance: -; d_gene: TRBD1; j_gene: TRBJ2-5; v_gene: TRBV5-4
CDR3nt: TGTGCCAGCAGTCAATCCCCGGGGGGGAACACTGAAGCTTTCTTT; CDR3aa: CASSQSPGGNTEAFF; abundance: -; d_gene: -; j_gene: TRBJ1-1; v_gene: TRBV5-5
CDR3nt: TGTGCCAGCAGCCAAGTTTCACTTCGCTCTGGGGCCAACGTCCTGACTTTC; CDR3aa: CASSQVSLRSGANVLTF; abundance: -; d_gene: -; j_gene: TRBJ2-6; v_gene: TRBV4-2
CDR3nt: TGTGCCACCGGTCCTGTCGGGACAGGTGAAAAACTGTTTTTT; CDR3aa: CATGPVGTGEKLFF; abundance: -; d_gene: TRBD1; j_gene: TRBJ1-4; v_gene: TRBV19
CDR3nt: TGTGCCAGCAGCCCAGCAAGGGGCACTGAAGCTTTCTTT; CDR3aa: CASSPARGTEAFF; abundance: -; d_gene: -; j_gene: TRBJ1-1; v_gene: TRBV7-6
CDR3nt: TGTGCCAGCAGCTTAGGTTATCCAGGGGGCTACAATCAGCCCCAGCATTTT; CDR3aa: CASSLGYPGGYNQPQHF; abundance: -; d_gene: TRBD1; j_gene: TRBJ1-5; v_gene: TRBV7-9
CDR3nt: TGTGCCAGCAGCTTAATTAGGACAATGGTGGAGCCCCAGCATTTT; CDR3aa: CASSLIRTMVEPQHF; abundance: -; d_gene: -; j_gene: TRBJ1-5; v_gene: TRBV7-8
CDR3nt: TGTGCCAGCAGCTTAGGGAGGGGAACTGAAGCTTTCTTT; CDR3aa: CASSLGRGTEAFF; abundance: -; d_gene: -; j_gene: TRBJ1-1; v_gene: TRBV11-2
CDR3nt: TGCGCCAGCAGCCAAGAACGGGGGTCGAGAGAGCAGTACTTC; CDR3aa: CASSQERGSREQYF; abundance: -; d_gene: -; j_gene: TRBJ2-7; v_gene: TRBV4-3
CDR3nt: TGTGCCAGCAGCTTGGCTTCGTACGAGCAGTACTTC; CDR3aa: CASSLASYEQYF; abundance: -; d_gene: -; j_gene: TRBJ2-7; v_gene: TRBV5-5
CDR3nt: TGTGCCAGCAGCGAGGGGGGGTTTACTGAAGCTTTCTTT; CDR3aa: CASSEGGFTEAFF; abundance: -; d_gene: -; j_gene: TRBJ1-1; v_gene: TRBV7-6
CDR3nt: TGTGCCAGCAATGGGGGGGGGTCCTACAATGAGCAGTTCTTC; CDR3aa: CASNGGGSYNEQFF; abundance: -; d_gene: TRBD2; j_gene: TRBJ2-1; v_gene: TRBV25-1
CDR3nt: TGCGCCAGCAGCCAAGTCCTCCACCTAGCGGGGCTACAAGAGACCCAGTACTTC; CDR3aa: CASSQVLHLAGLQETQYF; abundance: -; d_gene: TRBD2; j_gene: TRBJ2-5; v_gene: TRBV4-1
CDR3nt: TGTGCCAGCAGCGTAGCGGACGGGATTCAGCCCCAGCATTTT; CDR3aa: CASSVADGIQPQHF; abundance: -; d_gene: -; j_gene: TRBJ1-5; v_gene: TRBV9
CDR3nt: TGTGCCACCAGCAGACCAGGGGGCGATGGGACCCAGTACTTC; CDR3aa: CATSRPGGDGTQYF; abundance: -; d_gene: TRBD1; j_gene: TRBJ2-5; v_gene: TRBV15
CDR3nt: TGTGCCAGCAGCTTTCTCCGCGGTTTCGCCTACGAGCAGTACTTC; CDR3aa: CASSFLRGFAYEQYF; abundance: -; d_gene: -; j_gene: TRBJ2-7; v_gene: TRBV13
CDR3nt: TGTGCCAGCAGCCCCGGGGAGACCCAGTACTTC; CDR3aa: CASSPGETQYF; abundance: -; d_gene: -; j_gene: TRBJ2-5; v_gene: TRBV6-5
CDR3nt: TGTGCCAGCAGCCTCGGGAGAACTAGCACAGATACGCAGTATTTT; CDR3aa: CASSLGRTSTDTQYF; abundance: -; d_gene: -; j_gene: TRBJ2-3; v_gene: TRBV7-3
CDR3nt: TGTGCCAGCCGCCTAGGGACAGAAGCTTTCTTT; CDR3aa: CASRLGTEAFF; abundance: -; d_gene: -; j_gene: TRBJ1-1; v_gene: TRBV6-1
CDR3nt: TGTGCCAGCAGCGTAGCCACGGGTGAAGCTTTCTTT; CDR3aa: CASSVATGEAFF; abundance: -; d_gene: -; j_gene: TRBJ1-1; v_gene: TRBV9
CDR3nt: TGTGCCAGCAGTACCCCCCGGGACAGGGAAGACGAGCAGTACTTC; CDR3aa: CASSTPRDREDEQYF; abundance: -; d_gene: TRBD1; j_gene: TRBJ2-7; v_gene: TRBV6-1
CDR3nt: TGTGCCAGCAGCGTAAGTCGGACAGGGAAAAACATTCAGTACTTC; CDR3aa: CASSVSRTGKNIQYF; abundance: -; d_gene: TRBD1; j_gene: TRBJ2-4; v_gene: TRBV5-6
CDR3nt: TGTGCCAGCAGCTTAGCGGCAGATAGCAATCAGCCCCAGCATTTT; CDR3aa: CASSLAADSNQPQHF; abundance: few; d_gene: -; j_gene: TRBJ1-5; v_gene: TRBV7-2